These 16 T cell receptor beta chains originate from one sample sequenced in a study of T cells in localized non-small cell lung cancer. Sequenced by immunoSEQ multiplex PCR; TCRdb stores in-frame clones only, minus some. The sample holds 78,000 or so clones, about four fifths seen once. The specimen comprised peripheral blood, sampled before any cancer treatment. These receptors all come from a man between 40 and 70 years old with stage I lung adenocarcinoma.

This sequence joins TRBV7-7 and TRBJ1-1; perhaps TRBD1 as D (5 bases). V was trimmed by 3 bases and J by 6 bases, leaving 17 bases between them. The CDR3 runs 15 residues. From germline, CDR1 is SSHAT and CDR2 FNYEAQ (reference sequence). As DNA, the CDR3 is TGTGCCAGCAGCTTTAGCCAACAGGAGTGGGCTGAAGCTTTCTTT. Translation gives CASSFSQQEWAEAFF. Filled out from reference TRBV7-7 and TRBJ1-1, the complete variable domain reads GAGVSQSPRYKVTKRGQDVTLRCDPISSHATLYWYQQALGQGPEFLTYFNYEAQPDKSGLPSDRFSAERPEGSISTLTIQRTEQRDSAMYRCASSFSQQEWAEAFFGQGTRLTVV.

This rearrangement joins TRBV27 to TRBJ1-5; D perhaps matches TRBD1 (6 bases). The CDR3 covers 15 residues. V gave up 5 bases and J gave up 3 bases, with 14 bases separating them. Germline V gene sequence: CDR1 MNHEY, CDR2 SMNVEV (reference sequence). CDR3 region: CASSSKGVPNQPQHF. CDR3 nucleotides: TGTGCCAGCAGTAGCAAGGGGGTCCCCAATCAGCCCCAGCATTTT.

This clone is a singleton in its sample. The J gene is TRBJ2-1, the V gene TRBV5-6; D is ambiguous. CDR1 is SGHDT, CDR2 YYEEEE, per germline. The CDR3 consists of 15 residues. V was clipped by 4 bases and J by 3 bases, with 14 bases between them. The CDR3 here is CASSDGRYIYNEQFF. The CDR3 nucleotides read TGTGCCAGCAGCGACGGGCGGTATATCTACAATGAGCAGTTCTTC.

CDR3 loop: CATSNTAGRATDTQYF. The CDR3 nucleotides read TGTGCCACCAGTAATACAGCGGGACGAGCCACAGATACGCAGTATTTT. The chain is built from TRBV15 and TRBJ2-3, with 7 bases matching TRBD2. After removal of 6 bases from V and 2 bases from J, the junction contained 11 bases not matched to a gene. This CDR3 is 16 amino acids long. Germline V gene lookup returns CDR1 LNHNV and CDR2 YYDKDF (reference sequence).

The genes are TRBV30 and TRBJ2-2; either TRBD1 or TRBD2 may supply D (6 bases each). The CDR3 totals 20 residues. Germline values: CDR1 GTSNPN, CDR2 SVGIG (reference sequence). V was shortened by 0 bases and J by 6 bases, with 29 bases between the two germline ends. The CDR3 coding sequence is TGTGCCTGGAGTGTAGTGTATTTCGGACTATCAGGGACAAACGCCGGGGAGCTGTTTTTT. It is translated as CAWSVVYFGLSGTNAGELFF.

The CDR3: CASSSTYEQYF. Written as DNA, the CDR3 is TGTGCCAGCAGCTCTACCTACGAGCAGTACTTC. The J gene is TRBJ2-7, the V gene TRBV7-6, with no clear D. This CDR3 region has 11 residues. Trimming left V 4 bases short and J 2 bases short, with 3 bases between. In germline, CDR1 is SGHVS, CDR2 FNYEAQ.

The chain combines TRBV11-2 with TRBJ1-2; 8 bases align to TRBD1. The V gene's germline CDR1 is SGHAT and CDR2 FQNNGV. CDR3 length equals 15 residues. V trimming: 1 base; J trimming: 8 bases; junction bases outside the gene matches: 9. The CDR3 nucleotides read TGTGCCAGCAGCTTAGGGAGTCAGGGGGCAGGGGGCTACACCTTC. It yields the protein CASSLGSQGAGGYTF. The whole variable domain, filled in from reference TRBV11-2 and TRBJ1-2, reads EAGVAQSPRYKIIEKRQSVAFWCNPISGHATLYWYQQILGQGPKLLIQFQNNGVVDDSQLPKDRFSAERLKGVDSTLKIQPAKLEDSAVYLCASSLGSQGAGGYTFGSGTRLTVV.

This clone appeared a single time. This chain connects TRBV19 to TRBJ1-3; no clear D gene. Germline CDR1 LNHDA, CDR2 SQIVND (reference sequence). V was pared by 8 bases and J by 4 bases, with 15 bases between. The CDR3 contains 14 residues. The CDR3 sequence is CASARDAAGNTIYF. The CDR3 DNA is TGTGCCAGTGCCCGGGATGCTGCGGGAAACACCATATATTTT.

This chain connects TRBV5-5 to TRBJ2-1; a weak D match, TRBD2 (7 bases). The germline V gene encodes CDR1 SGHKS and CDR2 YYEKEE (reference sequence). Trimming cost V 9 bases and J 1 base, with 20 bases left between them. The CDR3 loop spans 16 amino acids. CDR3 sequence: CATGAAGEVSYNEQFF. The CDR3 DNA sequence: TGTGCCACGGGGGCGGCGGGAGAAGTATCCTACAATGAGCAGTTCTTC. The whole variable domain, filled in from reference TRBV5-5 and TRBJ2-1, reads DAGVTQSPTHLIKTRGQQVTLRCSPISGHKSVSWYQQVLGQGPQFIFQYYEKEERGRGNFPDRFSARQFPNYSSELNVNALLLGDSALYLCATGAAGEVSYNEQFFGPGTRLTVL.

CDR3 DNA sequence: TGCGCCAGCAGCTTGGGCGTCAGTCGCGAGACCCAGTACTTC. Translation gives CASSLGVSRETQYF. The V gene is TRBV5-1, the J gene TRBJ2-5; D unclear. V was shortened by 0 bases and J by 5 bases, with 11 bases between the two germline ends. There are 14 residues in the CDR3. In germline, CDR1 is SGHRS, CDR2 YFSETQ.

This clone was recorded once. The CDR3 is CAWSSSSGNTIYF. In DNA, the CDR3 is TGTGCCTGGAGCAGCAGCTCTGGAAACACCATATATTTT. The V and J genes are TRBV30 and TRBJ1-3; D is uncertain. CDR1 GTSNPN and CDR2 SVGIG come from the germline V gene (reference sequence). Trimming removed 3 bases from V and 0 bases from J, with 6 bases in between. The CDR3 has 13 residues.

The chain joins TRBV30 to TRBJ2-3; D is undetermined. From germline, CDR1 is GTSNPN and CDR2 SVGIG (reference sequence). V was pared by 1 base and J by 2 bases, with 10 bases between. The CDR3 runs 14 residues. CDR3 coding DNA: TGTGCCTGGAGTGAGGGTTGGGTCACAGATACGCAGTATTTT. Amino acid sequence: CAWSEGWVTDTQYF. Looking up the rest from reference TRBV30 and TRBJ2-3 gives the full variable domain: SQTIHQWPATLVQPVGSPLSLECTVEGTSNPNLYWYRQAAGRGLQLLFYSVGIGQISSEVPQNLSASRPQDRQFILSSKKLLLSDSGFYLCAWSEGWVTDTQYFGPGTRLTVL.

V usage is TRBV5-1 and J usage is TRBJ1-1, with TRBD1 matching over 8 bases. V was pared by 0 bases and J by 11 bases, with 6 bases of the junction left unmatched. CDR3 length: 13 residues. Looked up from germline, CDR1 is SGHRS and CDR2 is YFSETQ. The CDR3 is CASSLGFRDRAFF. CDR3 sequence (DNA): TGCGCCAGCAGCTTGGGTTTCCGGGACAGGGCTTTCTTT.

This chain joins TRBV7-8 and TRBJ1-2; TRBD1 aligns across 10 bases. Germline assignment: CDR1 SGHVS and CDR2 FQNEAQ. Unmatched junction bases numbered 5, after V lost 5 bases and J lost 8 bases. CDR3 length: 13 residues. CDR3 protein: CASSERTGGGYTF. Here the CDR3 DNA reads TGTGCCAGCAGCGAACGGACAGGGGGAGGCTACACCTTC. The entire variable domain, with the rest obtained from reference TRBV7-8 and TRBJ1-2, is as follows: GAGVSQSPRYKVAKRGQDVALRCDPISGHVSLFWYQQALGQGPEFLTYFQNEAQLDKSGLPSDRFFAERPEGSVSTLKIQRTQQEDSAVYLCASSERTGGGYTFGSGTRLTVV.

The chain has TRBV27 and TRBJ2-1; TRBD1 might be the D (5 bases). V lost 6 bases and J lost 4, with 16 bases in between. The CDR3 runs to 15 residues. Germline-derived CDR1 and CDR2 are MNHEY and SMNVEV (reference sequence). Here the CDR3 reads CASRTQANIYNEQFF. The CDR3, as DNA: TGTGCCAGCAGGACACAGGCGAACATTTACAATGAGCAGTTCTTC.

In its sample, this clone was seen a few times. J is TRBJ1-3 and V is TRBV7-9; D is possibly TRBD1 (5 bases). The CDR3 has 15 amino acids. Germline V gene sequence: CDR1 SEHNR, CDR2 FQNEAQ (reference sequence). Trimming left V 4 bases short and J 4 bases short, with 14 bases between. CDR3 amino acids: CASSSGTLIGNTIYF. CDR3 bases: TGTGCCAGCAGCTCCGGGACCTTAATAGGAAACACCATATATTTT.